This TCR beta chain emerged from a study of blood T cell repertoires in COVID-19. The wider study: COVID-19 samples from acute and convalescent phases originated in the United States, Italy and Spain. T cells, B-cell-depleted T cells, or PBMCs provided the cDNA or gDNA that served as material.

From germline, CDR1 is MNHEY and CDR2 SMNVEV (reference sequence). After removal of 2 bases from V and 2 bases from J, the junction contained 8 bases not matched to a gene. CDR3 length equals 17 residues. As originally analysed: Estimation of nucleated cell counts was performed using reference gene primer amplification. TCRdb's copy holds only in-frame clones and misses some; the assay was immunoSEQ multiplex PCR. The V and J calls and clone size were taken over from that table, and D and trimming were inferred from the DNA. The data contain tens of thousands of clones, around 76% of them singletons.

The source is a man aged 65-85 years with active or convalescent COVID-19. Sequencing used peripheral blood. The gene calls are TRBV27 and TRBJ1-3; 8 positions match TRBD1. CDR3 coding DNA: TGTGCCAGCAGTTTAAGATCAGGGGGCACGACTGGAAACACCATATATTTT. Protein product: CASSLRSGGTTGNTIYF.